The 14 T cell receptor beta chains below were found in one sample sequenced in a study of early T cells in non-severe SARS-CoV-2 infection. TCRdb re-derived calls from the 5' RACE reads in MiXCR, one entry per CDR3 protein. The repertoire holds 20,000 to 25,000 distinct CDR3 sequences, around 4.5% seen once, with about 20% in the top ten. The sample taken for sequencing was whole blood. These receptors were taken from an adult who was a healthcare worker with PCR-confirmed SARS-CoV-2 infection or an uninfected control (not recorded which).

The table lists this clonotype with many counts. The V call is TRBV7-9, the J call TRBJ2-3; TRBD1 matches at 8 bases. V shed 3 bases and J 2 bases; nucleotides not matched to a gene: 13. This CDR3 comprises 18 residues. Germline V gene lookup returns CDR1 SEHNR and CDR2 FQNEAQ (reference sequence). The CDR3 loop is CASSFPTGVPSNTDTQYF. In DNA, the CDR3 is TGTGCCAGCAGCTTTCCGACAGGGGTTCCGTCTAACACAGATACGCAGTATTTT.

This clonotype was seen at least ten times. The chain is built from TRBV18 and TRBJ2-2; D is unclear. The germline V gene has CDR1 KGHSH and CDR2 LQKENI. Trimming stripped 0 bases from V and 2 bases from J, with 10 bases between. The CDR3 totals 16 residues. CDR3 nucleotide sequence: TGTGCCAGCTCACCACCGGGAAGGGCAAACACCGGGGAGCTGTTTTTT. This codes for CASSPPGRANTGELFF.

The genes are TRBV24-1 and TRBJ1-5; weak D call: TRBD1 (6 bases). V dropped 2 bases and J dropped 2 bases, with 9 bases sitting between them. Per germline, CDR1 KGHDR and CDR2 SFDVKD. This CDR3 comprises 15 residues. The CDR3 nucleotides read TGTGCCACCAGTGATTCAGGGGTCGGCAATCAGCCCCAGCATTTT. It translates to CATSDSGVGNQPQHF.

This clonotype occurred many times. The chain recombines TRBV12-3 or TRBV12-4 with TRBJ2-7, with a possible D match to TRBD2 (6 bases). V was shortened by 3 bases and J by 2 bases, with 14 bases between the two germline ends. CDR3 size: 15 residues. CDR3 sequence reads: CASSFLGRDPYEQYF. The CDR3, as DNA: TGTGCCAGCAGTTTTCTAGGGCGGGATCCCTACGAGCAGTACTTC.

This clonotype occurred many times. J is TRBJ1-1 and V is TRBV6-5; 8 nucleotides match TRBD1. The germline V gene has CDR1 MNHEY and CDR2 SVGAGI. V lost 5 bases to trimming and J lost 5 bases; unmatched junction nucleotides: 7. CDR3 length: 14 amino acids. CDR3 bases: TGTGCCAGCAGTCGGACAGGGTTTCCGACTGAAGCTTTCTTT. It yields the protein CASSRTGFPTEAFF.

This rearrangement joins TRBV28 to TRBJ2-5; D call uncertain. Germline values: CDR1 MDHEN, CDR2 SYDVKM. V was cut by 7 bases and J by 7 bases, with 10 bases left in between. There are 11 residues in the CDR3. CDR3 in DNA: TGTGCCAGCAACGATGGGGTGACCCAGTACTTC. As protein: CASNDGVTQYF.

This clonotype was counted many times. The rearrangement uses TRBV19 and TRBJ1-6, with no clear D. The V gene lost 3 bases and the J gene lost 10 bases, with 10 bases spanning the gap. This CDR3 has 13 residues. CDR1 is LNHDA and CDR2 is SQIVND in the germline V gene (reference sequence). The CDR3 DNA reads TGTGCCAGTAGTATTACGGGAGGATCACCCCTCCACTTT. It codes for CASSITGGSPLHF.

This clonotype has only a few counts. The J gene is TRBJ2-2, the V gene TRBV6-5; TRBD1 agrees at 11 bases. The trim removed 5 bases at V and 6 bases at J, leaving 8 bases unmatched. Germline CDR1 reads MNHEY; CDR2 reads SVGAGI. The CDR3 is made up of 16 amino acids. CDR3 protein: CASSNTRDRGAGELFF. CDR3 bases: TGTGCCAGCAGTAATACCCGGGACAGGGGGGCCGGGGAGCTGTTTTTT.

This clonotype was seen many times. V gene TRBV18 combines with J gene TRBJ2-7; 7 bases line up with TRBD2. The germline CDR1 and CDR2 sequences are KGHSH and LQKENI. This CDR3 spans 13 amino acids. After removal of 6 bases from V and 4 bases from J, the junction contained 6 bases not matched to a gene. The CDR3 spells CASSRGLDYEQYF. The CDR3 DNA reads as TGTGCCAGCTCTCGCGGACTAGATTACGAGCAGTACTTC. The complete variable domain, with remaining parts taken from reference TRBV18 and TRBJ2-7, reads NAGVMQNPRHLVRRRGQEARLRCSPMKGHSHVYWYRQLPEEGLKFMVYLQKENIIDESGMPKERFSAEFPKEGPSILRIQQVVRGDSAAYFCASSRGLDYEQYFGPGTRLTVT.

The table lists this clonotype with a few counts. The chain is built from TRBV15 and TRBJ1-4; 10 bases align to TRBD1. Germline lookup yields CDR1 LNHNV and CDR2 YYDKDF (reference sequence). Trimming removed 5 bases from V and 8 bases from J; junction bases left unmatched: 8. The CDR3 covers 15 residues. Here the CDR3 DNA reads TGTGCCACCAGCGGGCGGGACAGGGGAGGCGAAAAACTGTTTTTT. This encodes CATSGRDRGGEKLFF.

This clonotype appeared many times. The V gene is TRBV7-8, the J gene TRBJ2-2; unclear D gene. Germline CDR1 is SGHVS and CDR2 is FQNEAQ. The CDR3 runs to 16 residues. Trimming removed 0 bases at V and 1 base at J, with 9 bases between. CDR3 nucleotides: TGTGCCAGCAGCTTAGCGGCCAGACTGAACACCGGGGAGCTGTTTTTT. This sequence encodes CASSLAARLNTGELFF.

This clonotype was observed a handful of times. The J gene is TRBJ1-1, the V gene TRBV19; tentative D call: TRBD1 (5 bases). The V gene lost 5 bases and the J gene lost 6 bases, with 16 bases spanning the gap. Germline CDR1 LNHDA, CDR2 SQIVND (reference sequence). This CDR3 comprises 14 residues. In DNA form, the CDR3 reads TGTGCCAGTAGTCCCCGGCGGGGGATCTCTGAAGCTTTCTTT. Translated, it gives CASSPRRGISEAFF.

This clonotype appeared many times. The rearrangement links TRBV6-1 to TRBJ2-3; D tentatively fits TRBD1 or TRBD2 (6 bases each). Germline loops: CDR1 MNHNS, CDR2 SASEGT. The CDR3 extends over 16 amino acids. V lost 2 bases and J lost 3, with 15 bases in between. The DNA for the CDR3 is TGTGCCAGCAGTGAAATCTTCCAGGGGAGGACAGATACGCAGTATTTT. Its translation is CASSEIFQGRTDTQYF.

This clonotype has just one count. Possible read error: a much larger clone is one base away. The chain couples TRBV7-2 to TRBJ1-1, with 7 bases identical to TRBD1. The CDR3 has 14 amino acids. In germline, CDR1 is SGHTA, CDR2 FQGNSA. Germline trimming cut 4 bases from V and 4 bases from J; bases unmatched to any gene: 6. CDR3 loop: CASSSGQSLTEAFF. The CDR3 DNA sequence: TGTGCCAGCAGCTCGGGACAGTCACTCACTGAAGCTTTCTTT.